This T cell receptor (beta chain) appears in the sequencing data of a study of T cell changes during pregnancy in multiple sclerosis. Some clones are missing from TCRdb's copy, which holds only in-frame ones; the method was immunoSEQ multiplex PCR. The sample shows 50,000 to 65,000 clones, roughly 96% of them seen only once. This CDR3 has 15 amino acids. Trimming cost V 4 bases and J 0 bases; bases outside gene matches: 5. From germline, CDR1 is SEHNR and CDR2 FQNEAQ (reference sequence). The sequenced sample was CD8+ T cells from peripheral blood mononuclear cells, obtained after pregnancy. The rearrangement joins TRBV7-9 to TRBJ1-1; 7 bases match TRBD1. The TCR originated in a female donor with multiple sclerosis, enrolled in a pregnancy study. The CDR3 DNA sequence: TGTGCCAGCAGCTCACAGGGGCTCATGAACACTGAAGCTTTCTTT. Its translation is CASSSQGLMNTEAFF. The full variable domain, with the rest looked up from reference TRBV7-9 and TRBJ1-1, is DTGVSQNPRHKITKRGQNVTFRCDPISEHNRLYWYRQTLGQGPEFLTYFQNEAQLEKSRLLSDRFSAERPKGSFSTLEIQRTEQGDSAMYLCASSSQGLMNTEAFFGQGTRLTVV.